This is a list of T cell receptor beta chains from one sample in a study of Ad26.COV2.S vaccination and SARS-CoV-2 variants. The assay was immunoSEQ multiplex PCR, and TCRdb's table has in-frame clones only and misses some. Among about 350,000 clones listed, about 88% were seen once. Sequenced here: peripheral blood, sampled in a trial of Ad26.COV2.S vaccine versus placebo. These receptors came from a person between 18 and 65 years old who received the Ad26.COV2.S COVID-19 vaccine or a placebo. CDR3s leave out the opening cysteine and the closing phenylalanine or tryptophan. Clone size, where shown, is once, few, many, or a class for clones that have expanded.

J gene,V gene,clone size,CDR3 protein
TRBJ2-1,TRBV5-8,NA,ASSLGGDEQF
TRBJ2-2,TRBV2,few,ASSERGGSNGELF
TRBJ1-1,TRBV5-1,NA,ASSYQFGPNTEAF
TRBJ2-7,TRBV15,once,ATSRAGGFGEQY
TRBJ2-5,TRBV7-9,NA,ASGFRQQETQY
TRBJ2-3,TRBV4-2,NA,ASSQDLAGGPGTDTQY
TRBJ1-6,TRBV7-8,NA,ASSWGQLNSPLH
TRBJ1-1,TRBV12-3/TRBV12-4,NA,ASSLLMNTEAF
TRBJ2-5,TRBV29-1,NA,SVESGSLLQETQY
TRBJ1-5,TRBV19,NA,ASRPYGLSNQPQH
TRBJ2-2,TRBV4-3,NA,ASSQGDDGELF
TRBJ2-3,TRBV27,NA,ASSSTQGRAGDTQY
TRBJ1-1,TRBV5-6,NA,ASSLTNTEAF
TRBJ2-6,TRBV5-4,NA,ASSFSSGANVLT
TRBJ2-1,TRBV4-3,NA,ASSQVLASGSHNEQF
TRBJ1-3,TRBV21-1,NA,ASSMDRGDGNTIY
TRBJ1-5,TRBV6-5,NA,ASRGAWGNQPQH
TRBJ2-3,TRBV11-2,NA,ASSLGPAGVTDTQY
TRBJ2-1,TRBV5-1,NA,ASSLGLDEQF
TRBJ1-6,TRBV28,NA,ASRSSDSFSYNSPLH
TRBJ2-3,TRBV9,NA,ASSVGGFTDTQY
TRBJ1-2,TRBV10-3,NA,AISEGTPNYGYT
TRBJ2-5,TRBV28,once,ASGITGKPQETQY
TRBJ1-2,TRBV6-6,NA,ASNRGDNYGYT
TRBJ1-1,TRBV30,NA,AWSRRQAAHTNTEAF
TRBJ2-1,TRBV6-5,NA,ASSSGRGLGNEQF
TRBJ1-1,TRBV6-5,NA,ASSLTENTEAF
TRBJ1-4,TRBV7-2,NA,ASSGSGQGNEKLF
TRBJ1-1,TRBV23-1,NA,ASSHLTGGTEAF
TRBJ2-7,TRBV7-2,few,ASSLPGQGREQY
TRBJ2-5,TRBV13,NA,ASSPKTSGGRETQY
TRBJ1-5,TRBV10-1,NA,ASSEGVGLPPQH
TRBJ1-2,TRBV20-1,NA,SARIVYGYT
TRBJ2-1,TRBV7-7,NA,ASSPTGARRPDEQF
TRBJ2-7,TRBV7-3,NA,ASSPGTQGEQY
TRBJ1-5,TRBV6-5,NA,AHRGNQPQH
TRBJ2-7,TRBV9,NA,ASSVAAGFYEQY
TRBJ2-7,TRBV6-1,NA,ASSDRGLSYEQY
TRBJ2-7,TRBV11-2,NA,ASSLEGNTYEQY
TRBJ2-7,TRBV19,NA,ASSIGDRHSYEQY
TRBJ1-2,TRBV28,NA,ASRRDSLYGYT
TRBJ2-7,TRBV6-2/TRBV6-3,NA,ASSYSRRREGQYEQY
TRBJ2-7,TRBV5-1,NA,ASSLGYQNEQY
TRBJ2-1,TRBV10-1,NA,ASSENRGVYNEQF
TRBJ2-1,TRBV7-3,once,ASSFGTSGAEQF
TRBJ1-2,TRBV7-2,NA,ASSLARAGGSLYYGYT
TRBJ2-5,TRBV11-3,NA,ASSLGPDGGETQY
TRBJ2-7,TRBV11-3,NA,ASSLKFKGQGLSYEQY
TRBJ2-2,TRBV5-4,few,ASSLSGSTGELF
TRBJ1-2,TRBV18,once,ASSPPTRNGYT
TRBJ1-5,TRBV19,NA,ASSAGGLRNQPQH
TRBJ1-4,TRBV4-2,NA,ASSSHDEKLF
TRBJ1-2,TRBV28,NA,ASTPSLGQGVRGGYT
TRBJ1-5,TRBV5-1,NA,ASSLQGGNQPQH
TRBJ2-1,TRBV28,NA,ASSALRLADRYNEQF
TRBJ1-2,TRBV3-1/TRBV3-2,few,ASSYFDPGRGYT
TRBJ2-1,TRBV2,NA,ASPTGTSSYNEQF